One and the same sample provided the 30 T cell receptor beta chains below, sequenced in a study of blood T cell repertoires in COVID-19. The repertoire was sequenced with immunoSEQ multiplex PCR; TCRdb's copy has only in-frame clones and lacks some. The data hold over 90,000 clones, with just under 85% observed a single time. The sample taken for sequencing was peripheral blood. The receptor source for this set is a man aged 35 to 55 with active or convalescent COVID-19.

V and J are TRBV3-1 (or the pseudogene TRBV3-2) and TRBJ2-7; 8 bases line up with TRBD1. Germline CDR1 reads LGHDT; CDR2 reads YNNKEL (reference sequence). V shed 6 bases, J shed 2 bases, and the junction held 6 bases outside the gene matches. This CDR3 is built from 14 residues. This CDR3 is CASSPGTGPYEQYF. Here the CDR3 DNA reads TGTGCCAGCAGTCCCGGGACAGGACCCTACGAGCAGTACTTC.

The rearrangement uses TRBV10-3 and TRBJ2-2; 7 bases align to TRBD2. Germline assignment: CDR1 ENHRY and CDR2 SYGVKD. CDR3 size: 14 residues. Unmatched junction bases numbered 4, after V lost 6 bases and J lost 3 bases. The CDR3 DNA reads as TGTGCCATCAGATCGACTAGCCACACCGGGGAGCTGTTTTTT. As protein: CAIRSTSHTGELFF.

The chain is built from TRBV10-2 and TRBJ2-1; 8 bases fit TRBD2. The CDR3 is 18 amino acids. With V trimmed by 0 bases and J by 1 base, 8 bases remained unmatched. Germline assignment: CDR1 WSHSY and CDR2 SAAADI. For the CDR3, the DNA is TGCGCCAGCAGTGAGTCTATGCGGGGGGTAGGGTCCTACAATGAGCAGTTCTTC. This encodes CASSESMRGVGSYNEQFF.

CDR3 sequence: CASRTSGGAGEQFF. The CDR3 nucleotides read TGTGCCAGCAGGACTAGCGGGGGGGCAGGTGAGCAGTTCTTC. The V and J genes are TRBV2 and TRBJ2-1, with 14 bases identical to TRBD2. V was clipped by 6 bases and J by 9 bases; unmatched bases: 4. Germline V lookup: CDR1 SNHLY, CDR2 FYNNEI. The CDR3 is 14 residues long.

This clone came up once. The chain recombines TRBV19 with TRBJ2-7, with TRBD1 matching 7 bases. The CDR3 spans 17 residues. From germline, CDR1 is LNHDA and CDR2 SQIVND (reference sequence). V gave up 5 bases and J gave up 3 bases; unmatched junction bases: 16. The CDR3 DNA sequence: TGTGCCAGTAGTGTCATAGCCCCGTCGGGACAGAACTACGAGCAGTACTTC. Protein: CASSVIAPSGQNYEQYF.

The V and J genes are TRBV10-3 and TRBJ2-3; 7 bases are shared with TRBD2. The V and J ends lost 10 bases and 0 bases, in that order; junction bases with no gene match: 7. This CDR3 spans 14 amino acids. Germline assignment: CDR1 ENHRY and CDR2 SYGVKD. CDR3 sequence (DNA): TGTGCCACCGGGGCGGGGGTTAGCACAGATACGCAGTATTTT. Translated: CATGAGVSTDTQYF.

This clone was seen a single time. This sequence joins TRBV5-4 and TRBJ2-5; TRBD2 is a possible D gene (7 bases). Trimming pared 5 bases from V and 1 base from J, leaving 21 bases between. The germline V gene has CDR1 SGHNT and CDR2 YYREEE (reference sequence). The CDR3 consists of 17 residues. The CDR3 DNA reads TGTGCCAGCAGTCAGGCTGGGGGAGGGGGGTCCCAAGAGACCCAGTACTTC. Protein sequence: CASSQAGGGGSQETQYF. Complete variable domain (other parts from reference TRBV5-4 and TRBJ2-5): ETGVTQSPTHLIKTRGQQVTLRCSSQSGHNTVSWYQQALGQGPQFIFQYYREEENGRGNFPPRFSGLQFPNYSSELNVNALELDDSALYLCASSQAGGGGSQETQYFGPGTRLLVL.

This sequence joins TRBV11-2 and TRBJ1-5; D ambiguous. CDR3 length equals 14 residues. From germline, CDR1 is SGHAT and CDR2 FQNNGV. V dropped 0 bases and J dropped 6 bases, with 9 bases sitting between them. The CDR3 bases are TGTGCCAGCAGCTTAGAGACGGGAGGTCAGCCCCAGCATTTT. Amino acid sequence: CASSLETGGQPQHF.

The CDR3: CASTPQRQPTDTQYF. CDR3 sequence (DNA): TGTGCCAGCACCCCCCAGAGGCAGCCCACAGATACGCAGTATTTT. This chain uses TRBV6-1 with TRBJ2-3; no clear D. Germline V CDR1 and CDR2: MNHNS, SASEGT. The CDR3 totals 15 residues. Trimming removed 7 bases from V and 2 bases from J, with 16 bases in between.

The rearrangement uses TRBV6-5 and TRBJ1-1; D is possibly TRBD1 (6 bases). V lost 0 bases, J lost 1 base, and 12 bases lay in between. The CDR3 sequence is 16 residues long. Germline-derived CDR1 and CDR2 are MNHEY and SVGAGI. CDR3 loop: CASSYSVGGTNTEAFF. In nucleotides, the CDR3 is TGTGCCAGCAGTTACTCGGTTGGGGGCACGAACACTGAAGCTTTCTTT.

The rearrangement joins TRBV7-2 to TRBJ1-2; TRBD1 agrees at 9 bases. The germline gives CDR1 SGHTA, CDR2 FQGNSA. The V and J ends lost 6 bases and 5 bases, in that order; junction bases with no gene match: 7. The CDR3 extends over 14 amino acids. The DNA for the CDR3 is TGTGCCAGCAGATTTACGACAGGGGGGTATGGCTACACCTTC. This sequence encodes CASRFTTGGYGYTF.

V usage is TRBV5-6 and J usage is TRBJ2-2, with D unclear. Germline values: CDR1 SGHDT, CDR2 YYEEEE. The CDR3 length is 14 residues. The V end lost 4 bases, the J end lost 4 bases, and 11 bases lay between the germline ends. The CDR3 loop reads CASSPSLITGELFF. CDR3 coding DNA: TGTGCCAGCAGCCCATCACTAATCACCGGGGAGCTGTTTTTT.

The chain has TRBV7-9 and TRBJ1-2, with D perhaps matching TRBD1 (6 bases). The V gene lost 3 bases and the J gene lost 7 bases, with 6 bases spanning the gap. CDR3 size: 11 residues. CDR1 and CDR2 from the germline V gene are SEHNR and FQNEAQ (reference sequence). The CDR3 DNA is TGTGCCAGCAGCTTGGGGGCTGGCTACACCTTC. Encoded protein: CASSLGAGYTF.

The rearrangement joins TRBV6-5 to TRBJ2-1; D remains unclear. The CDR3 is 12 amino acids. Germline CDR1 MNHEY, CDR2 SVGAGI. The V and J ends lost 0 bases and 9 bases respectively, with 6 bases between them. The CDR3 coding sequence is TGTGCCAGCAGTTACTCTAGTACTGAGCAGTTCTTC. This translates into CASSYSSTEQFF.

This clone was detected only a few times. The V call is TRBV5-1, the J call TRBJ2-7; no firm D call. Deletions cut 0 bases from V and 5 bases from J, with 6 bases between. Germline V gene data show CDR1 as SGHRS and CDR2 as YFSETQ. This CDR3 spans 12 amino acids. The CDR3 reads CASSLGLDEQYF. For the CDR3, the DNA is TGCGCCAGCAGCTTGGGACTGGACGAGCAGTACTTC. Together with reference TRBV5-1 and TRBJ2-7, the CDR3 gives the full variable domain: KAGVTQTPRYLIKTRGQQVTLSCSPISGHRSVSWYQQTPGQGLQFLFEYFSETQRNKGNFPGRFSGRQFSNSRSEMNVSTLELGDSALYLCASSLGLDEQYFGPGTRLTVT.

This sequence joins TRBV9 and TRBJ2-5; a possible D gene is TRBD1 (5 bases). V lost 1 base and J 4 bases, leaving 11 bases between the germline ends. CDR1 and CDR2 from the germline V gene are SGDLS and YYNGEE. The CDR3 length is 14 residues. The CDR3 DNA follows: TGTGCCAGCAGCGTAATAGGGGATGGAGAGACCCAGTACTTC. It is translated as CASSVIGDGETQYF.

The chain has TRBV5-5 and TRBJ2-3, with TRBD2 identical over 14 bases. Looked up from germline, CDR1 is SGHKS and CDR2 is YYEKEE (reference sequence). The V gene end was trimmed by 4 bases and the J gene end by 1 base; junction bases not matched to a gene: 2. The CDR3 has 16 amino acids. The CDR3 reads CASSGGLAGGTDTQYF. The CDR3, as DNA: TGTGCCAGCAGCGGGGGACTAGCGGGGGGCACAGATACGCAGTATTTT.

The chain carries TRBV5-1 and TRBJ1-1, with D uncertain. The germline V gene encodes CDR1 SGHRS and CDR2 YFSETQ. The CDR3 extends over 15 amino acids. V was clipped by 0 bases and J by 0 bases, with 9 bases between them. The CDR3 protein is CASSLGHSMNTEAFF. The CDR3 DNA reads as TGCGCCAGCAGCTTGGGACATTCCATGAACACTGAAGCTTTCTTT.

The chain is built from TRBV10-3 and TRBJ1-2; TRBD1 matches 7 bases. V gave up 2 bases and J gave up 2 bases; unmatched junction bases: 2. CDR1 and CDR2 (germline): ENHRY, SYGVKD. There are 14 residues in the CDR3. The CDR3 DNA is TGTGCCATCAGTGAGCGGGGACAGAACTATGGCTACACCTTC. The encoded protein is CAISERGQNYGYTF.

V gene TRBV7-2 combines with J gene TRBJ1-1; TRBD1 is a possible D gene (6 bases). The germline V and J ends were trimmed by 5 bases and 7 bases, with 14 bases remaining between them. Germline V gene lookup returns CDR1 SGHTA and CDR2 FQGNSA. The length of the CDR3 is 13 residues. Here the CDR3 reads CASSAQGIDEAFF. Written as DNA, the CDR3 is TGTGCCAGCAGCGCTCAGGGGATTGATGAAGCTTTCTTT.

The chain has TRBV6-6 and TRBJ1-5, with TRBD1 matching over 9 bases. This CDR3 spans 16 amino acids. Germline loops: CDR1 MNHNY, CDR2 SVGAGI (reference sequence). With V trimmed by 2 bases and J by 6 bases, 8 bases remained unmatched. CDR3 nucleotide sequence: TGTGCCAGCAGTTACGCACAGGGGGCTCTGAGTCAGCCCCAGCATTTT. Amino acids: CASSYAQGALSQPQHF.

V and J are TRBV7-3 and TRBJ2-2; TRBD1 is a possible D gene (5 bases). V gave up 5 bases and J gave up 5 bases, with 6 bases separating them. This CDR3 has 12 amino acids. CDR1 and CDR2 from the germline V gene are SGHTA and FQGTGA. The CDR3 DNA reads as TGTGCCAGCAGCCCAGGGACCGGGGAGCTGTTTTTT. This encodes CASSPGTGELFF.

The chain employs TRBV7-3 and TRBJ2-7, with a tentative D call TRBD1 (6 bases). CDR1 SGHTA and CDR2 FQGTGA come from the germline V gene. CDR3 length: 14 residues. V dropped 5 bases and J dropped 3 bases, with 14 bases sitting between them. The DNA of the CDR3 is TGTGCCAGCAGCCCAGCCGGGACACACTACGAGCAGTACTTC. It yields the protein CASSPAGTHYEQYF. Full variable domain (rest looked up from reference TRBV7-3 and TRBJ2-7): GAGVSQTPSNKVTEKGKYVELRCDPISGHTALYWYRQSLGQGPEFLIYFQGTGAADDSGLPNDRFFAVRPEGSVSTLKIQRTERGDSAVYLCASSPAGTHYEQYFGPGTRLTVT.

The chain carries TRBV6-5 and TRBJ2-7; 8 bases fit TRBD1. This CDR3 spans 12 amino acids. CDR1 and CDR2 (germline): MNHEY, SVGAGI. V shed 6 bases and J 6 bases; nucleotides not matched to a gene: 4. This CDR3 is CASSGQGIEQYF. CDR3 in DNA: TGTGCCAGCAGCGGACAGGGAATCGAGCAGTACTTC.

This clone occurred once. V is TRBV5-6 and J is TRBJ1-1; D may be TRBD1 (5 bases). CDR3 length: 13 amino acids. The germline V gene encodes CDR1 SGHDT and CDR2 YYEEEE. V lost 3 bases and J 0 bases, leaving 6 bases between the germline ends. CDR3 amino acids: CASSSGMNTEAFF. The CDR3 DNA is TGTGCCAGCAGCTCAGGGATGAACACTGAAGCTTTCTTT.

The chain recombines TRBV6-5 with TRBJ1-3, with TRBD1 as a possible D gene (5 bases). Germline V gene data show CDR1 as MNHEY and CDR2 as SVGAGI. Trimming stripped 5 bases from V and 0 bases from J, with 11 bases between. The CDR3 runs 15 residues. The CDR3, as DNA: TGTGCCAGCAGTCGCACAGGCAGCTCTGGAAACACCATATATTTT. Translating gives CASSRTGSSGNTIYF.

The chain combines TRBV2 with TRBJ2-1, with TRBD2 matching 7 bases. Germline lookup yields CDR1 SNHLY and CDR2 FYNNEI. V was clipped by 3 bases and J by 2 bases; unmatched bases: 4. This CDR3 contains 15 residues. CDR3 in amino acids: CASSEGGVTYNEQFF. Written as DNA, the CDR3 is TGTGCCAGCAGTGAGGGGGGGGTCACCTACAATGAGCAGTTCTTC.

The chain links TRBV5-1 to TRBJ2-5, with TRBD1 identical over 7 bases. There are 15 residues in the CDR3. After removal of 0 bases from V and 4 bases from J, the junction contained 6 bases not matched to a gene. Germline CDR1 is SGHRS and CDR2 is YFSETQ. The CDR3: CASSLAAGGRETQYF. As DNA, the CDR3 is TGCGCCAGCAGCTTGGCGGCAGGGGGAAGAGAGACCCAGTACTTC.

This clone was recorded once. At the DNA level, this CDR3 is encoded by other sequences in the same sample as well. This chain connects TRBV5-1 to TRBJ1-4, with D unclear. V lost 2 bases and J 8 bases, leaving 13 bases between the germline ends. CDR1 and CDR2 (germline): SGHRS, YFSETQ. The CDR3 has 14 residues. This CDR3 reads CASSLGGLGEKLFF. In nucleotides, the CDR3 is TGCGCCAGCAGCTTAGGAGGACTTGGGGAAAAACTGTTTTTT. The full variable domain, its missing parts supplied by reference TRBV5-1 and TRBJ1-4, is KAGVTQTPRYLIKTRGQQVTLSCSPISGHRSVSWYQQTPGQGLQFLFEYFSETQRNKGNFPGRFSGRQFSNSRSEMNVSTLELGDSALYLCASSLGGLGEKLFFGSGTQLSVL.

J is TRBJ1-4 and V is TRBV3-1 (or the pseudogene TRBV3-2), with 12 bases lining up with TRBD1. The length of the CDR3 is 16 residues. V lost 1 base and J lost 10; bases outside the gene matches: 7. Germline V gene data show CDR1 as LGHDT and CDR2 as YNNKEL (reference sequence). DNA of the CDR3: TGTGCCAGCAGCCAAGTGTCTGGGACAGGGGGCGGAAAACTGTTTTTT. Residues: CASSQVSGTGGGKLFF.